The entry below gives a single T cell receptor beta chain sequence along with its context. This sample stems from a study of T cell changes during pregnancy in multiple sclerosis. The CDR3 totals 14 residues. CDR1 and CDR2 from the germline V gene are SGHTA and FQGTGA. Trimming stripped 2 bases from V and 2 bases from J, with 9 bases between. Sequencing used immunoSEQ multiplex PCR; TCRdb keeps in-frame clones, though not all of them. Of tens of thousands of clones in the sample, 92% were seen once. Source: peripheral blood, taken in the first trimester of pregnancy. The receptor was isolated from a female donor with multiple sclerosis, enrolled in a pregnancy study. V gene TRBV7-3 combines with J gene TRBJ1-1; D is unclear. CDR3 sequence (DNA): TGTGCCAGCAGCTTAGGGCGGGGAAACACTGAAGCTTTCTTT. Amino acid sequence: CASSLGRGNTEAFF.